This T cell receptor beta chain was identified during a study of blood T cell repertoires in COVID-19. Study overall: Acute and convalescent COVID-19 specimens originated in the United States, Italy and Spain. T cells, B-cell-depleted T cells, or PBMCs supplied cDNA or gDNA.

The authors' processing: From reference gene primer amplification, estimates of nucleated cell counts were derived. Repertoires were generated with immunoSEQ multiplex PCR, while TCRdb's copy carries only in-frame clones and drops some. The DNA was the basis for D and trimming; V, J and clone size are from that table. Among 250,000 to 350,000 clones listed, roughly 88% were seen once. Germline V CDR1 and CDR2: SSHAT, FNYEAQ (reference sequence). There are 15 residues in the CDR3. V lost 1 base to trimming and J lost 4 bases, with 13 bases between them. Patients from Seattle were sampled longitudinally, starting during active infection.

This chain joins TRBV7-7 and TRBJ2-5; no clear D. The sequenced material came from peripheral blood. The origin of this receptor is a woman under 40 with COVID-19, enrolled during active disease. CDR3 region: CASSLVPTPRETQYF. The CDR3 DNA follows: TGTGCCAGCAGCTTAGTCCCAACTCCTCGAGAGACCCAGTACTTC.